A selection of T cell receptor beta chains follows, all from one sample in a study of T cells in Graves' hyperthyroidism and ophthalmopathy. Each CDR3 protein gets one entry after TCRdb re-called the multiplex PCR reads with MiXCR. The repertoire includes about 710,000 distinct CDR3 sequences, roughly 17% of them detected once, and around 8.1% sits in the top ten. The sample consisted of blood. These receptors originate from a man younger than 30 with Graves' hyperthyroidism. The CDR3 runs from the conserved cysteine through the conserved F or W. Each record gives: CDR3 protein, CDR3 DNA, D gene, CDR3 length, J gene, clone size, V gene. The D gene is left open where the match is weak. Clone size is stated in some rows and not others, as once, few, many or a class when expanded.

CASSLGGPRYTQYF,TGTGCCAGCAGCCTTGGAGGGCCGAGGTATACGCAGTATTTT,-,14,TRBJ2-3,many,TRBV7-3
CASTQDTKNTEAFF,TGTGCTAGTACCCAGGACACAAAGAACACTGAAGCTTTCTTT,-,14,TRBJ1-1,-,TRBV12-5
CASKTGGQETQYF,TGTGCCAGCAAGACAGGGGGACAAGAGACCCAGTACTTC,TRBD1,13,TRBJ2-5,many,TRBV28
CASSLYVSNQPQHF,TGTGCCAGCAGTTTATACGTTAGCAATCAGCCCCAGCATTTT,-,14,TRBJ1-5,many,TRBV28
CASSFFLGQDNEKLFF,TGTGCCAGCAGCTTTTTCCTTGGACAGGATAATGAAAAACTGTTTTTT,TRBD1,16,TRBJ1-4,-,TRBV11-2
CRGSGRAPGTGELFF,TGCAGGGGTAGCGGGAGGGCCCCGGGCACCGGGGAGCTGTTTTTT,TRBD2,15,TRBJ2-2,-,TRBV20-1
CSVTKQGDTEAFF,TGCAGCGTAACCAAGCAGGGGGACACTGAAGCTTTCTTT,TRBD1,13,TRBJ1-1,many,TRBV29-1
CASSPRISSTDTQYF,TGTGCCAGCAGTCCGCGGATTTCTAGCACAGATACGCAGTATTTT,-,15,TRBJ2-3,many,TRBV28
CASSLRRTGRNEQFF,TGTGCCAGCAGTTTACGCAGGACAGGGCGTAATGAGCAGTTCTTC,TRBD1,15,TRBJ2-1,many,TRBV28
CASSLSGVGNTEAFF,TGCGCCAGCAGCTTGAGCGGGGTCGGGAACACTGAAGCTTTCTTT,-,15,TRBJ1-1,-,TRBV5-1
CASSSLAGYEQFF,TGTGCCAGCTCCAGTCTAGCGGGTTATGAGCAGTTCTTC,TRBD2,13,TRBJ2-1,-,TRBV7-2
CASRIAGGTYEQYF,TGTGCCAGCAGAATAGCGGGAGGAACATACGAGCAGTACTTC,TRBD2,14,TRBJ2-7,many,TRBV2
CASSFNRPHLYGYTF,TGTGCCAGCAGTTTCAACAGGCCCCACCTCTATGGCTACACCTTC,-,15,TRBJ1-2,few,TRBV12-3/TRBV12-4
CASSRGQGYTGELFF,TGTGCCAGCAGTCGGGGACAGGGCTACACCGGGGAGCTGTTTTTT,TRBD1,15,TRBJ2-2,many,TRBV28
CASSLVRTGERHYGYTF,TGTGCCAGCAGCTTAGTTCGAACAGGCGAACGACACTATGGCTACACCTTC,-,17,TRBJ1-2,few,TRBV7-2
CASSLGRGHLNEQFF,TGTGCCAGCAGCTTAGGCAGGGGGCATCTGAATGAGCAGTTCTTC,TRBD1,15,TRBJ2-1,-,TRBV11-3
CASSGPSGGTYNEQFF,TGTGCCAGCAGTGGCCCTAGCGGGGGAACCTACAATGAGCAGTTCTTC,TRBD2,16,TRBJ2-1,many,TRBV12-3/TRBV12-4
CASSSRDRGLEGNQPQHF,TGTGCCAGCAGCTCCCGGGACAGGGGGCTGGAGGGCAATCAGCCCCAGCATTTT,TRBD1,18,TRBJ1-5,-,TRBV11-3
CATSRDSPLRDIQYF,TGTGCCACCAGCAGAGATAGTCCCCTGCGGGACATTCAGTACTTC,-,15,TRBJ2-4,-,TRBV15
CATSAGTEAFF,TGTGCCACCAGCGCAGGAACTGAAGCTTTCTTT,-,11,TRBJ1-1,many,TRBV24-1
CASSFGLAGGPGNEQFF,TGTGCCAGCAGTTTCGGACTAGCGGGAGGGCCTGGGAATGAGCAGTTCTTC,TRBD2,17,TRBJ2-1,many,TRBV28
CASSIAGLAGPNTGELFF,TGTGCCAGCAGTATCGCGGGACTAGCGGGACCAAACACCGGGGAGCTGTTTTTT,TRBD2,18,TRBJ2-2,many,TRBV6-2/TRBV6-3
CSVASGFSYNEQFF,TGCAGCGTAGCTAGCGGGTTCTCCTACAATGAGCAGTTCTTC,TRBD2,14,TRBJ2-1,-,TRBV29-1
CASSILGQGVANEQFF,TGTGCCAGTAGTATTCTAGGGCAGGGGGTCGCCAATGAGCAGTTCTTC,TRBD1,16,TRBJ2-1,-,TRBV19
CASSLEQAGRLNEQYF,TGTGCCAGCAGCTTAGAACAAGCGGGACGCTTGAACGAGCAGTACTTC,TRBD2,16,TRBJ2-7,few,TRBV7-6
CSAPGLAGGSTDTQYF,TGCAGTGCTCCGGGACTAGCGGGAGGGAGCACAGATACGCAGTATTTT,TRBD2,16,TRBJ2-3,many,TRBV20-1
CASSLEVTDTYEQYF,TGCGCCAGCAGCTTGGAAGTGACGGATACTTACGAGCAGTACTTC,-,15,TRBJ2-7,-,TRBV5-1
CASTPGRGAYEQYF,TGTGCCAGCACTCCGGGGCGGGGGGCCTACGAGCAGTACTTC,TRBD2,14,TRBJ2-7,few,TRBV28
CASSEYPRVLNTEAFF,TGTGCCAGCAGTGAATACCCCAGGGTCTTGAACACTGAAGCTTTCTTT,-,16,TRBJ1-1,many,TRBV2
CASSLGRTGPYTF,TGTGCCAGCAGTTTAGGAAGGACAGGGCCCTACACCTTC,TRBD1,13,TRBJ1-2,-,TRBV12-3/TRBV12-4
CASSPHAERDWYNEQFF,TGTGCCAGCAGCCCCCACGCCGAGCGGGATTGGTACAATGAGCAGTTCTTC,TRBD2,17,TRBJ2-1,-,TRBV4-2
CASSLAGTLNYEQYF,TGCGCCAGCAGCTTGGCCGGGACATTAAACTACGAGCAGTACTTC,-,15,TRBJ2-7,many,TRBV5-1
CALRTGMNSPLHF,TGTGCCTTGCGAACAGGGATGAATTCACCCCTCCACTTT,-,13,TRBJ1-6,-,TRBV30
CASSSDSRQGSNQPQHF,TGTGCCAGCAGCTCCGACTCCCGACAGGGTAGCAATCAGCCCCAGCATTTT,TRBD1,17,TRBJ1-5,few,TRBV7-8
CASSFVDGYEQYF,TGTGCCAGCAGCTTCGTGGACGGCTACGAGCAGTACTTC,-,13,TRBJ2-7,-,TRBV5-8
CSATDPYEQYF,TGCAGTGCGACGGATCCCTACGAGCAGTACTTC,-,11,TRBJ2-7,few,TRBV20-1
CASSPDRTGGPSYEQYF,TGTGCCAGCTCACCCGATAGGACAGGGGGTCCCTCCTACGAGCAGTACTTC,TRBD1,17,TRBJ2-7,few,TRBV18
CASSGSSGLWDTQYF,TGTGCCAGCAGTGGCTCTAGCGGACTCTGGGATACGCAGTATTTT,TRBD2,15,TRBJ2-3,few,TRBV2
CASSPLSQTNTEAFF,TGTGCCAGCTCACCACTTTCCCAGACTAACACTGAAGCTTTCTTT,-,15,TRBJ1-1,many,TRBV18
CASSYWGTGGTDTQYF,TGTGCCAGCAGTTACTGGGGGACAGGGGGGACAGATACGCAGTATTTT,TRBD1,16,TRBJ2-3,-,TRBV6-5
CASSPRTSGSGGRSYNEQFF,TGTGCCAGCAGCCCCCGGACTAGCGGGAGTGGGGGTCGCTCCTACAATGAGCAGTTCTTC,TRBD2,20,TRBJ2-1,few,TRBV4-2
CASSVGDYVSYEQYF,TGTGCCAGCAGCGTAGGGGACTATGTCTCCTACGAGCAGTACTTC,TRBD2,15,TRBJ2-7,-,TRBV9
CASSVAGTHGPFYGYTF,TGTGCCAGCAGCGTAGCCGGGACACACGGACCTTTCTATGGCTACACCTTC,-,17,TRBJ1-2,-,TRBV12-3/TRBV12-4
CASSSPTSGSVVNTQYF,TGTGCCAGCAGCTCCCCGACTAGCGGGAGTGTAGTAAATACGCAGTATTTT,TRBD2,17,TRBJ2-3,many,TRBV11-2
CASSFKGTTEAFF,TGTGCCAGCAGTTTTAAGGGGACCACTGAAGCTTTCTTT,-,13,TRBJ1-1,many,TRBV12-3/TRBV12-4
CASSLLADLEQYF,TGTGCCAGCAGCTTACTAGCGGACCTGGAGCAGTACTTC,TRBD2,13,TRBJ2-7,once,TRBV7-2
CSARDLGGARTGELFF,TGCAGTGCTAGAGACCTAGGAGGGGCGAGGACCGGGGAGCTGTTTTTT,-,16,TRBJ2-2,-,TRBV20-1
CASKEGAASGGGEQFF,TGTGCCAGCAAGGAGGGGGCGGCTAGCGGGGGTGGTGAGCAGTTCTTC,TRBD2,16,TRBJ2-1,many,TRBV28
CASSFPTVANEKLFF,TGTGCCAGCAGTTTCCCCACCGTAGCTAATGAAAAACTGTTTTTT,-,15,TRBJ1-4,-,TRBV28
CASRTVSGELFF,TGTGCCAGCAGAACAGTCAGCGGGGAGCTGTTTTTT,-,12,TRBJ2-2,-,TRBV28
CASSQGTSGLSSYNEQFF,TGTGCCAGCAGCCAGGGGACTAGCGGGCTAAGCTCCTACAATGAGCAGTTCTTC,TRBD2,18,TRBJ2-1,-,TRBV3-1
CASGTRGEQFF,TGTGCCAGCGGGACGAGGGGTGAGCAGTTCTTC,-,11,TRBJ2-1,-,TRBV2
CASSYPGLRGNIQYF,TGTGCCAGCAGCTACCCCGGGCTCCGGGGAAACATTCAGTACTTC,-,15,TRBJ2-4,few,TRBV28
CASSRTAGGVSYEQYF,TGTGCCAGCTCACGCACGGCAGGGGGCGTCTCCTACGAGCAGTACTTC,TRBD1,16,TRBJ2-7,many,TRBV18
CASSLRGRHTEAFF,TGTGCCAGCAGCTTAAGGGGGAGGCACACTGAAGCTTTCTTT,-,14,TRBJ1-1,many,TRBV7-6
CASSQDRRDRVGEQYF,TGCGCCAGCAGCCAAGATAGGAGGGACAGGGTCGGCGAGCAGTACTTC,TRBD1,16,TRBJ2-7,-,TRBV4-3
CASSLSGQISYEQYF,TGCGCCAGCAGCTTGAGTGGTCAGATCTCCTACGAGCAGTACTTC,-,15,TRBJ2-7,many,TRBV5-1
CASSLAESAGTSNTGELFF,TGTGCCAGCAGCTTAGCGGAGTCCGCCGGGACATCGAACACCGGGGAGCTGTTTTTT,-,19,TRBJ2-2,few,TRBV7-9
CASRAGIGTEAFF,TGTGCCAGCAGGGCTGGCATCGGTACTGAAGCTTTCTTT,-,13,TRBJ1-1,-,TRBV12-3/TRBV12-4